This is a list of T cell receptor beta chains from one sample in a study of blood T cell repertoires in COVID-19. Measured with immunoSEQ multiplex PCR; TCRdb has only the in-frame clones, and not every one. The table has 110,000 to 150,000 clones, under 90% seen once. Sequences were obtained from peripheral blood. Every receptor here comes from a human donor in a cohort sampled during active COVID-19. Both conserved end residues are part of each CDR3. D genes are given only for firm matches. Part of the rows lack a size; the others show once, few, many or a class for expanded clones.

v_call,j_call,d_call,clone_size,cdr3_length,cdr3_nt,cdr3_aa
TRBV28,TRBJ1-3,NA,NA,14,TGTGCCACCAGGGACACTTACTCTGGAAACACCATATATTTT,CATRDTYSGNTIYF
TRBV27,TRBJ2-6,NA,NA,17,TGTGCCAGTAGTCGTCTAAAAGCGGACTCTGGGGCCAACGTCCTGACTTTC,CASSRLKADSGANVLTF
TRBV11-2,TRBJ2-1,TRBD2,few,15,TGTGCCAGCAGCACACTAGCGGACTCCTACAATGAGCAGTTCTTC,CASSTLADSYNEQFF
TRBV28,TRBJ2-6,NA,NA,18,TGTGCCAGCAGTTTCGTAAGGGCAGGGTCCTCTGGGGCCAACGTCCTGACTTTC,CASSFVRAGSSGANVLTF
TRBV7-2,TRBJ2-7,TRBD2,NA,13,TGTGCCAGCAGCGCAGAGCGGGAGGGGGAGCAGTACTTC,CASSAEREGEQYF
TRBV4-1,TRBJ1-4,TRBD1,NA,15,TGCGCCAGCAGCCTTCGACCGGGACAGAATGAAAAACTGTTTTTT,CASSLRPGQNEKLFF
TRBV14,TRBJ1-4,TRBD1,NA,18,TGTGCCAGCAGCCAAGAAAGGACAGGGGCTCAAGGGGATGAAAAACTGTTTTTT,CASSQERTGAQGDEKLFF
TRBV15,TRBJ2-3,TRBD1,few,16,TGTGCCACCAGCAGAGGGACAGGGCTAGTGACAAATACGCAGTATTTT,CATSRGTGLVTNTQYF
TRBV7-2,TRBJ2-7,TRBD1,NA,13,TGTGCCAGCAGTTGGACAGGGGGCTACGAGCAGTACTTC,CASSWTGGYEQYF
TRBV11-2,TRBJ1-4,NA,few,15,TGTGCCAGCACCAGCTCTTGGGGCTGGGGTGAAAAACTGTTTTTT,CASTSSWGWGEKLFF
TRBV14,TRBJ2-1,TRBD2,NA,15,TGTGCCAGCAGCCAAGAATCGGCGGGAGGGCTCCCCCAGTTCTTC,CASSQESAGGLPQFF
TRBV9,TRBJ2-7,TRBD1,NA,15,TGTGCCAGCAGCGTAGAGGGGACAGGGGTTTACGAGCAGTACTTC,CASSVEGTGVYEQYF
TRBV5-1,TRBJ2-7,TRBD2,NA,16,TGCGCCAGCAGCTTGGATCTAGCGGGAGTTAGTTACGAGCAGTACTTC,CASSLDLAGVSYEQYF
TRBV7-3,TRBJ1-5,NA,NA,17,TGTGCCAGCAGCTTAGAGCTCAGGGGTTTTGGCAATCAGCCCCAGCATTTT,CASSLELRGFGNQPQHF
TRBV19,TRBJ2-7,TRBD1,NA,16,TGTGCCAGTAGTATTGGGACAGGGGGCTTCAAGTACGAGCAGTACTTC,CASSIGTGGFKYEQYF
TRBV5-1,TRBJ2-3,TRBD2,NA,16,TGCGCCAGCAGCTTACCGACTAGCTCTAGCACAGATACGCAGTATTTT,CASSLPTSSSTDTQYF
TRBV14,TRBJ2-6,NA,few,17,TGTGCCAGCAGGCCTACCCCAGGTAGCTCTGGGGCCAACGTCCTGACTTTC,CASRPTPGSSGANVLTF
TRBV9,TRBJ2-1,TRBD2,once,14,TGTGCCAGCAGCGTGGTTTCAGCGGGAGTTGAGCAGTTCTTC,CASSVVSAGVEQFF
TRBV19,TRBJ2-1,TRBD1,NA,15,TGTGCCAGTAGTTTTCCGGGACAGGGAAACAATGAGCAGTTCTTC,CASSFPGQGNNEQFF
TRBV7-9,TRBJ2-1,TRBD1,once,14,TGTGCCAGCAGCCCGGGACAGGCAGACAATGAGCAGTTCTTC,CASSPGQADNEQFF
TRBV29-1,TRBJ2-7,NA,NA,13,TGCAGCGCCCAACAGGGAGGGGACTACGAGCAGTACTTC,CSAQQGGDYEQYF
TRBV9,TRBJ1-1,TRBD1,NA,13,TGTGCCAGCAGCGTATGGGACAGCGGAGAGGCTTTCTTT,CASSVWDSGEAFF
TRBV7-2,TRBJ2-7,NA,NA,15,TGTGCCAGCAGCTCAGACTACCTTAAATCCTACGAGCAGTACTTC,CASSSDYLKSYEQYF
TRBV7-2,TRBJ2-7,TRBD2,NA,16,TGTGCCAGCAGCTCCCAAAGACCTAGCGGGCGGGACGAGCAGTACTTC,CASSSQRPSGRDEQYF
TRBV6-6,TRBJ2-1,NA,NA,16,TGTGCCAGCGGGGTGGAGGTAGGCACTTCCTACAATGAGCAGTTCTTC,CASGVEVGTSYNEQFF
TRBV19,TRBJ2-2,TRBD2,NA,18,TGTGCCACTAAAAGGTGGAGGCTAGCGGGAGGGCCGTCCGGGGAGCTGTTTTTT,CATKRWRLAGGPSGELFF
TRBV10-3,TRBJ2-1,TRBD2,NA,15,TGTGCCATCGGTAAGCGGGAGGGCCTATACAATGAGCAGTTCTTC,CAIGKREGLYNEQFF
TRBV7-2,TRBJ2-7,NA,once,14,TGTGCCAGCAGCTTAATGGGCGGGAAGGGTGAGCAGTACTTC,CASSLMGGKGEQYF
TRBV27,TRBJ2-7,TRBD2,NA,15,TGTGCCAGCAGTTTACGGGGGACTAGCGGGGGCGAGCAGTACTTC,CASSLRGTSGGEQYF